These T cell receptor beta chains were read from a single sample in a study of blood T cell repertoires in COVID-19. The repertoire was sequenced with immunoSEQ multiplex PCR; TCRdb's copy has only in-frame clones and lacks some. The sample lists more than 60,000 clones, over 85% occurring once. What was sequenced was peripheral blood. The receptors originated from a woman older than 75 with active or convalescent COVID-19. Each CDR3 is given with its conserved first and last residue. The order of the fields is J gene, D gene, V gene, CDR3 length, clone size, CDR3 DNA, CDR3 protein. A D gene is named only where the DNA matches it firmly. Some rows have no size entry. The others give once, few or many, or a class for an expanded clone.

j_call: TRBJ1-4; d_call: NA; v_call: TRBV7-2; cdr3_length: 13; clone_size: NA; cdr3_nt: TGTGCCAGCAGCCGGGATCCTAATGAAAAACTGTTTTTT; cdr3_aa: CASSRDPNEKLFF
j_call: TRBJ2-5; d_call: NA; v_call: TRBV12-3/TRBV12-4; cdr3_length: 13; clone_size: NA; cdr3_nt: TGTGCCAGCAGTTCAGGCGGGGAGGAGACCCAGTACTTC; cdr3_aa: CASSSGGEETQYF
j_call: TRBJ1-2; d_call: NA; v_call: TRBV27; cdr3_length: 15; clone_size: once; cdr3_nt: TGTGCCAGCAGTTTTATGGCAGGGCCTAACTATGGCTACACCTTC; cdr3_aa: CASSFMAGPNYGYTF
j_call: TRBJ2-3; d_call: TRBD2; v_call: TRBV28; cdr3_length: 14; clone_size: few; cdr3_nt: TGTGCCAGCAGTTTCCTAAGCGGGGGGGGTACGCAGTATTTT; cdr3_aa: CASSFLSGGGTQYF
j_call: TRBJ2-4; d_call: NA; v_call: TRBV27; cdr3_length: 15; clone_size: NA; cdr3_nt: TGTGCCAGCAGTTCAGGGGTACTAGCCAAAAACATTCAGTACTTC; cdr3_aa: CASSSGVLAKNIQYF
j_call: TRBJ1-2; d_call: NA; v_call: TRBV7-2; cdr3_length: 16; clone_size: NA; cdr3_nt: TGTGCCAGCAGCTTACGAGGATTCGGGAACTCGAATGGCTACACCTTC; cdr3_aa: CASSLRGFGNSNGYTF
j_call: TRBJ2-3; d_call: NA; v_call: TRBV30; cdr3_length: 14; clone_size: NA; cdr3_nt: TGTGCCTGGAGAGGCGGGGTATACACAGATACGCAGTATTTT; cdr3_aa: CAWRGGVYTDTQYF
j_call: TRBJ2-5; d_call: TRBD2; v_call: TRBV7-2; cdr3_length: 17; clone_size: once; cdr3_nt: TGTGCCAGCAGCACCCGCGGGAGCGGGGGGGCTCTAGAGACCCAGTACTTC; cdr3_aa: CASSTRGSGGALETQYF
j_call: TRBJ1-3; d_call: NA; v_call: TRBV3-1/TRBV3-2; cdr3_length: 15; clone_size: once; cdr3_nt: TGTGCCAGCAGCCAGGCGCAGGGATCTGGAAACACCATATATTTT; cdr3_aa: CASSQAQGSGNTIYF
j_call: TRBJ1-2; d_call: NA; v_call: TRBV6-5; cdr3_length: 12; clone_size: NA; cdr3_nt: TGTGCCAGCACCGAGAGGGTACATGGCTACACCTTC; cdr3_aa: CASTERVHGYTF